This T cell receptor (beta chain) was identified during a study of blood T cell repertoires in COVID-19 (dated by TCRdb to 2018 to 2021). In the study overall: Collaborator samples came from the United States, Italy and Spain and covered acute and convalescent phases of COVID-19. HLA class I and class II types, where available, came from metadata supplied by the sample provider rather than from assay-based typing. The repertoires were released in a freely available public database meant as a resource for research on the immune response to SARS-CoV-2. The prospective study material was composed of cDNA or gDNA derived from T cells, B-cell-depleted T cells, or PBMCs. The dataset comprised deeply sampled blood TCRbeta repertoires from subjects exposed to, actively infected with, or recovered from COVID-19. A de-identified subject ID, COVID-19 status, age in years and sex were almost always included in the sample metadata. The samples were drawn from the first 160 participants of the ongoing ImmuneRACE study and from 950 to 1,500 subjects provided by 6 global collaborators. Results and caveats for the whole study, not just this receptor: Clinical and demographic metadata were provided uncurated, with the amount varying by source and participant.

V loses 5 bases of germline sequence and J loses 0 bases, and the interval between the two ends is 17 bases. Measured from the cysteine to the phenylalanine, the CDR3 is 18 residues long. The entry retains the CDR3 DNA only, 54 bases that are in frame from base 1. The CDR1 and CDR2 encoded by the germline V gene (reference sequence) are SEHNR and FQNEAQ. This clone came up a few times. What this receptor recognizes is not known. No qualities accompany the bases; no much larger clone lies one base away. The immunoSEQ Assay, a bias-controlled multiplex PCR, was used to amplify TCRbeta CDR3 regions from genomic DNA. As for the original processing: The number of nucleated cells in each sample was estimated by amplification of reference gene primers within the assay. Sequence reads were collapsed and filtered to measure the absolute abundance of every unique TCRbeta CDR3 rearrangement. Productive Simpson clonality was computed per sample as the square root of Simpson's diversity index over productive rearrangements. Here the immuneACCESS table is served through TCRdb, limited to in-frame sequences with V and J called. Missing clones are a known gap in these copies; in checked studies unresolved V genes cover under half, and the rest lacks a known reason. V, J and clone size were drawn from that table, and D and trimming were deduced from the DNA. The sample records roughly 240,000 clones, about 86% of which are singletons. The top ten clonotypes cover about 2.9% of the sample.

A second Seattle source provided samples from volunteer blood donors who had recovered from COVID-19. The collaborating institutions used their own protocols to collect whole blood in K2EDTA tubes. For TCRbeta analysis, collaborator samples were shipped as frozen whole blood, as isolated PBMCs, or as DNA extracted from either sample type. Sequencing used peripheral blood. This TCR was sampled from a woman under 40 who had recovered from COVID-19. Here the chain combines TRBV7-9 and TRBJ2-6, and TRBD2 may be the D gene, going by 5 matching bases. The nucleotides are TGTGCCAGCAGCCCGCTCGGAAGCGGAACCTCTGGGGCCAACGTCCTGACTTTC. This yields the protein CASSPLGSGTSGANVLTF. Beyond the CDR3, the reference TRBV7-9 and TRBJ2-6 genes provide the residues; the full variable domain reads: DTGVSQNPRHKITKRGQNVTFRCDPISEHNRLYWYRQTLGQGPEFLTYFQNEAQLEKSRLLSDRFSAERPKGSFSTLEIQRTEQGDSAMYLCASSPLGSGTSGANVLTFGAGSRLTVL.